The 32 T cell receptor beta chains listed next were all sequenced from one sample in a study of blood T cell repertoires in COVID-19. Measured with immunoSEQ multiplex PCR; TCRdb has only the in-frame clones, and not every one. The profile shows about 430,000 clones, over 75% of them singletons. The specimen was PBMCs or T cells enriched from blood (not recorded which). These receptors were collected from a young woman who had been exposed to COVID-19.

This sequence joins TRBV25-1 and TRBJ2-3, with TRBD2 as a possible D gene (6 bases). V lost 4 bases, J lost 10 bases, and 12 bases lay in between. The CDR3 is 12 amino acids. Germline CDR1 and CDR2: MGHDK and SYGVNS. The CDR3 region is CASSASWGAQYF. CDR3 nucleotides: TGTGCCAGCAGTGCCAGTTGGGGGGCGCAGTATTTT.

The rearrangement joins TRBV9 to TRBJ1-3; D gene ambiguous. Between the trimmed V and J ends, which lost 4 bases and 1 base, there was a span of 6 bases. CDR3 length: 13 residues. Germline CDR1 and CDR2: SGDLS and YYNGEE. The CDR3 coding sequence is TGTGCCAGCAGCACTCAATCTGGAAACACCATATATTTT. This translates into CASSTQSGNTIYF.

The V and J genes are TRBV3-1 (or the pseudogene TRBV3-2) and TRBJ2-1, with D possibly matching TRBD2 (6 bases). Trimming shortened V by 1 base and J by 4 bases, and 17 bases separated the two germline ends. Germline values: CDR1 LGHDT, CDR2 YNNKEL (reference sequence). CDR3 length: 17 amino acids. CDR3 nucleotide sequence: TGTGCCAGCAGCCAAGGGGTAGGGAGGCTAGTGTACAATGAGCAGTTCTTC. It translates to CASSQGVGRLVYNEQFF.

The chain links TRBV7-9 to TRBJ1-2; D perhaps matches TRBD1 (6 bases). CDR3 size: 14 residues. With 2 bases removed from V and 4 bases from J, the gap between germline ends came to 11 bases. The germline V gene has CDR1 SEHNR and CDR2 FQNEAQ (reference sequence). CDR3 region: CASSLLGTSYGYTF. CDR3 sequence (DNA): TGTGCCAGCAGCTTACTGGGGACATCCTATGGCTACACCTTC.

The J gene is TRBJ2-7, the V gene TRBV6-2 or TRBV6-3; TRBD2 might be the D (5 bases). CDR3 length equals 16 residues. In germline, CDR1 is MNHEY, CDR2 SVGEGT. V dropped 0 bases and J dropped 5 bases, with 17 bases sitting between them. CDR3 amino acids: CASSYSEVRNYDEQYF. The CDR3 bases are TGTGCCAGCAGTTACTCGGAGGTGAGAAATTACGACGAGCAGTACTTC.

CDR3 amino acids: CASSEGLAGGINTGELFF. The CDR3 DNA sequence: TGTGCCAGCAGTGAGGGACTAGCGGGGGGCATAAACACCGGGGAGCTGTTTTTT. The chain carries TRBV25-1 and TRBJ2-2, with 15 positions matching TRBD2. CDR1 is MGHDK, CDR2 SYGVNS, per germline. Trimming took 3 bases from V and 2 from J; bases not matched to a gene: 4. The CDR3 has 18 residues.

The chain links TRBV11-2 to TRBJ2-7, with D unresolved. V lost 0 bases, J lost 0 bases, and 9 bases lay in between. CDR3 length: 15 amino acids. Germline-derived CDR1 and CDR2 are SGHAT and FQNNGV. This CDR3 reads CASSLDLVPSYEQYF. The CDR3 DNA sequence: TGTGCCAGCAGCTTAGATCTAGTGCCCTCCTACGAGCAGTACTTC.

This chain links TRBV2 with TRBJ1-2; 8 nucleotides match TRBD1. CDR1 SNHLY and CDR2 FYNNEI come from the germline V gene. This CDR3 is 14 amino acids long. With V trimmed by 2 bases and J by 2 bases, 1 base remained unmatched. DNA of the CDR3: TGTGCCAGCAGTGAACAGGGGGCGAACTATGGCTACACCTTC. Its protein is CASSEQGANYGYTF.

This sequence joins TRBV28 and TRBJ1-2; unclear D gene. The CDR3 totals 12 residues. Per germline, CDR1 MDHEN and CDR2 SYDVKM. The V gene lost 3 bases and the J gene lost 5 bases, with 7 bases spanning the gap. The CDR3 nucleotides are TGTGCCAGCAGTTTTCTCGGGTATGGCTACACCTTC. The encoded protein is CASSFLGYGYTF.

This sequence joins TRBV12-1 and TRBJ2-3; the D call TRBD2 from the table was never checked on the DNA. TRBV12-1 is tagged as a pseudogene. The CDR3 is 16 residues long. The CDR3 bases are TGTGCCAGCAGCTTATGGACTAGCGGACACACAGATACGCAGTATTTT. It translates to CASSLWTSGHTDTQYF.

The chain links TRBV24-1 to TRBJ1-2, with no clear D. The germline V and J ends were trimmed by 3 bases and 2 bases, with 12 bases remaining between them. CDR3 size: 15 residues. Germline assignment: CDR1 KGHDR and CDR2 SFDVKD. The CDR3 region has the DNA TGTGCCACCAGTGATACCGGGTCGTCAAACTATGGCTACACCTTC. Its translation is CATSDTGSSNYGYTF.

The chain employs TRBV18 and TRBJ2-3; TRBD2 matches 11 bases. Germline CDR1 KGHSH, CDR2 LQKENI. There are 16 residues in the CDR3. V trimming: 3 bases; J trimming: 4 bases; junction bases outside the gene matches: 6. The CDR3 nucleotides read TGTGCCAGCTCACCGCTAGCGGGGGGATTATCAGATACGCAGTATTTT. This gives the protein CASSPLAGGLSDTQYF.

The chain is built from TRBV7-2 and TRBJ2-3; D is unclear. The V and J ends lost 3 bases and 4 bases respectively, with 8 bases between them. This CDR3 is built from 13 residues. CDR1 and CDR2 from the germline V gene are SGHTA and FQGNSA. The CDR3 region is CASSLARPDTQYF. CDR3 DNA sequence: TGTGCCAGCAGCTTGGCTCGCCCAGATACGCAGTATTTT.

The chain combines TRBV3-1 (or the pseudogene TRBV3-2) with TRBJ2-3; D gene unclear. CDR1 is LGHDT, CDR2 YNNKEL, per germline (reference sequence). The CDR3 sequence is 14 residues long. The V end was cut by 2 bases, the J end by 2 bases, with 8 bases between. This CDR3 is CASSQQFPTDTQYF. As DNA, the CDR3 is TGTGCCAGCAGCCAACAGTTTCCCACAGATACGCAGTATTTT.

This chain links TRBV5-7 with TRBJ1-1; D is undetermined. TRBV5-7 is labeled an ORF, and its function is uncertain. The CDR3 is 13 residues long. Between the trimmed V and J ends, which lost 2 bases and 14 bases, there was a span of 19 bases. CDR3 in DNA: TGTGCCAGCAGCTTCCGTCCGCCTCTAGGTATCTTCTTT. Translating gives CASSFRPPLGIFF.

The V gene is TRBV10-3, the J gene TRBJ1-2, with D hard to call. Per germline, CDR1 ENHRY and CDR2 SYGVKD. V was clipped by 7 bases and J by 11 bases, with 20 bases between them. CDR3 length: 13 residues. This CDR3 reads CAITESGTHGYTF. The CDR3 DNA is TGTGCCATCACCGAGTCAGGCACCCACGGGTACACCTTC.

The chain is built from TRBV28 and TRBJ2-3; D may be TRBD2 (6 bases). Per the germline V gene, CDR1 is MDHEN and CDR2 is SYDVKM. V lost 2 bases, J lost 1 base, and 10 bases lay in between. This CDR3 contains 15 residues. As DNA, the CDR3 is TGTGCCAGCAGTTTAGGAGGGGCCCGCACAGATACGCAGTATTTT. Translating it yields CASSLGGARTDTQYF.

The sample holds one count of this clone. The CDR3 reads CASSSNPPTGETQYF. For the CDR3, the DNA is TGTGCCAGCAGCTCAAACCCGCCAACGGGAGAGACCCAGTACTTC. The rearrangement links TRBV7-3 to TRBJ2-5; D unclear. The CDR3 has 15 amino acids. In germline, CDR1 is SGHTA, CDR2 FQGTGA. The V end was cut by 4 bases, the J end by 4 bases, with 16 bases between.

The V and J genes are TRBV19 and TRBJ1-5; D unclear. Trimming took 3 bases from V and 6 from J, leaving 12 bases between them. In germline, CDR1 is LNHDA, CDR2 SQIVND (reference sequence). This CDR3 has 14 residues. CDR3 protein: CASSISPRGQPQHF. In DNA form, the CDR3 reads TGTGCCAGTAGTATTTCCCCTCGGGGTCAGCCCCAGCATTTT.

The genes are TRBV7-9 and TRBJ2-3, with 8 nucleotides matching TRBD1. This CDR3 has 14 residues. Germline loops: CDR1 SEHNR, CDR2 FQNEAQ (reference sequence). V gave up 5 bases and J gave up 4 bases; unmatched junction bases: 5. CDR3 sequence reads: CASSGQGTADTQYF. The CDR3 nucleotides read TGTGCCAGCAGCGGACAGGGTACCGCAGATACGCAGTATTTT.

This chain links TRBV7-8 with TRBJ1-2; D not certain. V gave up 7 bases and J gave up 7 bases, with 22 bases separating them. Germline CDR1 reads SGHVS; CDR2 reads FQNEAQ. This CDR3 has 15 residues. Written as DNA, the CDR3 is TGTGCCAGCACCAGCTCTTATCTTGCCGGGAGTGGCTACACCTTC. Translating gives CASTSSYLAGSGYTF.

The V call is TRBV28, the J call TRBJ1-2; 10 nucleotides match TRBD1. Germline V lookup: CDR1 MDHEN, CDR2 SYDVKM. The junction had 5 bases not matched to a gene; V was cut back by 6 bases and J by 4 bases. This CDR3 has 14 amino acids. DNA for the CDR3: TGTGCCAGCAGCCCGTGGGACAGGGGCTATGGCTACACCTTC. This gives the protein CASSPWDRGYGYTF.

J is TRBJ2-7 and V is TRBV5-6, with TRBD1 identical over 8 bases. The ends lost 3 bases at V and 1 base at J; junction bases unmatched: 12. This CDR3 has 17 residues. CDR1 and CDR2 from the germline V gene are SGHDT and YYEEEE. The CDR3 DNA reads TGTGCCAGCAGCTCGCTAATATTGGACAGGGTGTCCTACGAGCAGTACTTC. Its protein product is CASSSLILDRVSYEQYF.

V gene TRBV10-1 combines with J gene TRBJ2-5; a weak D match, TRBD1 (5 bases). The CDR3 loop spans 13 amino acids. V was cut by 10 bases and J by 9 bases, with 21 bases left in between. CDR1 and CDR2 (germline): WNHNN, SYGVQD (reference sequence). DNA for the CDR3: TGCGCCACCATAAGGGTAGGGGATGTGGCCCAGTACTTC. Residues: CATIRVGDVAQYF.

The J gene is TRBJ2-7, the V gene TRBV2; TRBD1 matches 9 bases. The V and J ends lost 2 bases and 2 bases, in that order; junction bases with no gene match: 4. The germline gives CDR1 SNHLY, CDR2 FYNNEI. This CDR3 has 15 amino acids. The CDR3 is CASSEPTGGAYEQYF. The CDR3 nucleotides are TGTGCCAGCAGTGAACCCACAGGGGGCGCCTACGAGCAGTACTTC.

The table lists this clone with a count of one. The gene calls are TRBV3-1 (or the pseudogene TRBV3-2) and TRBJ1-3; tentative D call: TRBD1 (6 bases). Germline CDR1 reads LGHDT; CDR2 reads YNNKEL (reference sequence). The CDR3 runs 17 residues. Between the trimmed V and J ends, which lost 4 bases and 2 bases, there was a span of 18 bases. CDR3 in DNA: TGTGCCAGCAGCCTGCTCCGGGAGGGGGAGGCTGGAAACACCATATATTTT. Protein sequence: CASSLLREGEAGNTIYF.

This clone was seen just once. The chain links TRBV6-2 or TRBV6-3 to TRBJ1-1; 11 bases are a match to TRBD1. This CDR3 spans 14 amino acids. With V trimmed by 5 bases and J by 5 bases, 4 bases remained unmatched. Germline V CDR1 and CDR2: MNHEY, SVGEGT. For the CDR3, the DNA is TGTGCCAGCAGTCGGACAGGGGGCAGGACTGAAGCTTTCTTT. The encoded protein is CASSRTGGRTEAFF.

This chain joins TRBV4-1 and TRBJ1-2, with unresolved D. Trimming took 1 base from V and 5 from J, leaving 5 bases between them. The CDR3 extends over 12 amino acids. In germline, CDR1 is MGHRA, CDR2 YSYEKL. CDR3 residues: CASSQGIYGYTF. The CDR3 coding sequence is TGCGCCAGCAGCCAAGGTATATATGGCTACACCTTC.

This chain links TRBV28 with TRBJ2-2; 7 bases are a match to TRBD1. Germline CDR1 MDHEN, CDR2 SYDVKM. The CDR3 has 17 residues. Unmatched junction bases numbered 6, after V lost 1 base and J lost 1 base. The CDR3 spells CASSLSGRQGNTGELFF. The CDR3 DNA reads TGTGCCAGCAGTTTATCTGGAAGACAGGGGAACACCGGGGAGCTGTTTTTT.

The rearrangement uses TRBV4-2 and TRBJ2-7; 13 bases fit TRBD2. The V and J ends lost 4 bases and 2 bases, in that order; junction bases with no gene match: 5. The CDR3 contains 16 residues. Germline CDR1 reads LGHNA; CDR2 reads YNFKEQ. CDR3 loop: CASSPRTSGSPYEQYF. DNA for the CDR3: TGTGCCAGCAGCCCCCGGACTAGCGGGAGCCCCTACGAGCAGTACTTC.

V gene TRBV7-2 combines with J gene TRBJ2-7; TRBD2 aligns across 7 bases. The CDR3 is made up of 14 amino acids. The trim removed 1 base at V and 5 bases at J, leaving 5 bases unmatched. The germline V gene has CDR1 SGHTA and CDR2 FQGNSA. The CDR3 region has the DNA TGTGCCAGCAGCTTAGGTAGCGGGTCGAACGAGCAGTACTTC. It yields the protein CASSLGSGSNEQYF.

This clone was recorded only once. The CDR3 nucleotides are TGTGCCAGCAGTCTCCGGGACTCCTCCTACGAGCAGTACTTC. Encoded protein: CASSLRDSSYEQYF. This sequence joins TRBV28 and TRBJ2-7; maybe TRBD2 (6 bases). Trimming pared 5 bases from V and 0 bases from J, leaving 11 bases between. The CDR3 extends over 14 amino acids. Per the germline V gene, CDR1 is MDHEN and CDR2 is SYDVKM. Supplemented by reference TRBV28 and TRBJ2-7, the full variable domain reads DVKVTQSSRYLVKRTGEKVFLECVQDMDHENMFWYRQDPGLGLRLIYFSYDVKMKEKGDIPEGYSVSREKKERFSLILESASTNQTSMYLCASSLRDSSYEQYFGPGTRLTVT.